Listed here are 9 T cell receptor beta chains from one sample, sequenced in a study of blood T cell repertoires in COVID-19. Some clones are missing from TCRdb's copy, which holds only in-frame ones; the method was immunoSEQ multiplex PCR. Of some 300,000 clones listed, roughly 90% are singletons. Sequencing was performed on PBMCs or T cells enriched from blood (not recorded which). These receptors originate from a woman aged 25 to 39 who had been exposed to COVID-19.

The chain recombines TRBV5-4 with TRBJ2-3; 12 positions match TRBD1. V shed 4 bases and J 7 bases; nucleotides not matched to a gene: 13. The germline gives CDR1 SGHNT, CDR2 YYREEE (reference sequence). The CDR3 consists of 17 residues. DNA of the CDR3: TGTGCCAGCAGCCCATGGGCCCCGGGACAGGGGGCGTATACGCAGTATTTT. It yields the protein CASSPWAPGQGAYTQYF.

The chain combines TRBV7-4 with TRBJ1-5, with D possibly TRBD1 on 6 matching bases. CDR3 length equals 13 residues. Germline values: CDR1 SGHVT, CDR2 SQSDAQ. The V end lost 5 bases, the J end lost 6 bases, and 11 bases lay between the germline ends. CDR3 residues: CASSAGVCQPQHF. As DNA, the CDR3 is TGTGCCAGCAGCGCAGGGGTCTGTCAGCCCCAGCATTTT.

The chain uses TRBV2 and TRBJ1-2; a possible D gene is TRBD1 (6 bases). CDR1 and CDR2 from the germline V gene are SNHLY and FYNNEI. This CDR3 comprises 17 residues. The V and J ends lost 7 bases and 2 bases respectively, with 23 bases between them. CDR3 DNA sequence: TGTGCCAGCACCCGACTAAGCGGGAGGGGGGGAAACTATGGCTACACCTTC. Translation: CASTRLSGRGGNYGYTF.

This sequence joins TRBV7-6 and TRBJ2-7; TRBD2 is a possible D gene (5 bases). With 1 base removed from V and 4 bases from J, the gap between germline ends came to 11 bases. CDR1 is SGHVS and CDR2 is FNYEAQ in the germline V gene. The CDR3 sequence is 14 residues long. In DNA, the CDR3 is TGTGCCAGCAGCTTAGTGGAGGTCGGGTACGAGCAGTACTTC. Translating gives CASSLVEVGYEQYF.

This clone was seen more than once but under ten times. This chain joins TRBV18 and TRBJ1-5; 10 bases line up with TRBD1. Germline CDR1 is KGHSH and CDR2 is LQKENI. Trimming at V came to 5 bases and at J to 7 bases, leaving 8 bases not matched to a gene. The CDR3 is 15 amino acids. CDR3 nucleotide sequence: TGTGCCAGCTCAGCTTCGACAGGGGGCGCGCAGCCCCAGCATTTT. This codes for CASSASTGGAQPQHF.

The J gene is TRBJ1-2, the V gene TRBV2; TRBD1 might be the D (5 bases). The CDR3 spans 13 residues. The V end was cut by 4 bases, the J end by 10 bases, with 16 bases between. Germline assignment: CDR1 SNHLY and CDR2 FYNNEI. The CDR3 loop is CASSGGRAIVYTF. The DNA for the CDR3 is TGTGCCAGCAGTGGAGGCAGGGCGATAGTCTACACCTTC.

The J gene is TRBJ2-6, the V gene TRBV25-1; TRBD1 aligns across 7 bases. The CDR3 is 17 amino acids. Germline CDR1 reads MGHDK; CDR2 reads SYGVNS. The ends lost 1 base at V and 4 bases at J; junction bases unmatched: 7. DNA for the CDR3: TGTGCCAGCAGTGAATGGAGCAGGGGGATCGGGGCCAACGTCCTGACTTTC. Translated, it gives CASSEWSRGIGANVLTF. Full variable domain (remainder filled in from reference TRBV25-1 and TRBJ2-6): EADIYQTPRYLVIGTGKKITLECSQTMGHDKMYWYQQDPGMELHLIHYSYGVNSTEKGDLSSESTVSRIRTEHFPLTLESARPSHTSQYLCASSEWSRGIGANVLTFGAGSRLTVL.

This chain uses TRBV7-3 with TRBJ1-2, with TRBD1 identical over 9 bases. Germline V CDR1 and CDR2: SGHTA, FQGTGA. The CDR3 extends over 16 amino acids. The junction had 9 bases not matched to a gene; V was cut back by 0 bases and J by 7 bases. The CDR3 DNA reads TGTGCCAGCAGCTTAACATGGGGGGACAGGGAGGCTGGCTACACCTTC. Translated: CASSLTWGDREAGYTF.

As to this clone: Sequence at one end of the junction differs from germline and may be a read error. CDR3 region: CASSLGTSGGKLFF. The CDR3 DNA follows: TGTGCCAGCAGCCTAGGGACCTCAGGGGGGAAACTGTTTTTT. The chain links TRBV13 to TRBJ1-4; 7 bases agree with TRBD1. The CDR3 length is 14 residues. CDR1 and CDR2 (germline): PRHDT, FYEKMQ (reference sequence).